This T cell receptor beta chain comes out of a study of T cells after yellow fever vaccination. The TCR cDNA carried a universal primer site and UMIs from 5'RACE template switching. TCRdb redid the calling of the 5' RACE reads with MiXCR, one entry per CDR3 protein. This repertoire shows 150,000 to 200,000 distinct CDR3 sequences, approximately 9.9% found once; its top ten account for about 40%. This clonotype was seen ten or more times. The origin of this receptor is a man in his late teens or twenties who received the YFV17D yellow fever vaccine. The source was CD8+ T cells sorted from PBMCs, collected 45 days after the yellow fever booster vaccination.

The chain's CDR3 is CASSQEWADTEAFF. DNA for the CDR3: TGTGCCAGCAGCCAAGAATGGGCCGACACTGAAGCTTTCTTT. This chain links TRBV4-2 with TRBJ1-1; D remains unclear. V gave up 0 bases and J gave up 3 bases, with 8 bases separating them. This CDR3 is built from 14 residues. In germline, CDR1 is LGHNA, CDR2 YNFKEQ.